This T cell receptor beta chain came from a study of blood T cell repertoires in COVID-19. Per germline, CDR1 LGHDT and CDR2 YNNKEL (reference sequence). Between the trimmed V and J ends, which lost 6 bases and 5 bases, there was a span of 19 bases. This CDR3 has 15 residues. Measured with immunoSEQ multiplex PCR; TCRdb has only the in-frame clones, and not every one. The sample yields 120,000 to 150,000 clones, roughly 90% seen once. Those who participated ranged in age from about 18 to 89 years and resided in 20 to 25 US areas. Donors were grouped by their self-reported clinical history. V and J are TRBV3-1 (or the pseudogene TRBV3-2) and TRBJ1-1; no definite D call. The sample taken for sequencing was PBMCs or T cells enriched from blood (not recorded which). The TCR originated in a woman in her twenties or thirties with acute COVID-19. CDR3 region: CASRATGVSRTEAFF. CDR3 nucleotide sequence: TGTGCCAGCAGAGCGACCGGGGTTTCGAGGACTGAAGCTTTCTTT.